The next 10 T cell receptor beta chains were all read from a single sample in a study of T cells in Graves' hyperthyroidism and ophthalmopathy. TCR beta CDR3 region amplification was performed from RNA transcripts. When the TCR CDR3 underwent first-round RT-PCR, the HTBI primer set was used. TCRdb redid the calling of the multiplex PCR reads with MiXCR, one entry per CDR3 protein. In the table there are 350,000 to 450,000 distinct CDR3 sequences, more than 13% of which are singletons. Sequencing was done on a sample of blood. The receptors originated from a man between 45 and 60 years old with Graves' ophthalmopathy.

The chain carries TRBV7-3 and TRBJ2-5; 14 bases agree with TRBD2. The CDR3 totals 17 residues. V lost 6 bases, J lost 2 bases, and 8 bases stayed unmatched. Per the germline V gene, CDR1 is SGHTA and CDR2 is FQGTGA. The CDR3 coding sequence is TGTGCCAGCAGTGGGGGACTAGCGGGAGTAGAACAAGAGACCCAGTACTTC. This translates into CASSGGLAGVEQETQYF.

The chain is built from TRBV20-1 and TRBJ2-5; 9 bases map to TRBD2. Germline CDR1 and CDR2: DFQATT and SNEGSKA (reference sequence). V shed 0 bases and J 3 bases; nucleotides not matched to a gene: 8. The CDR3 sequence is 16 residues long. CDR3 residues: CSARDLLAGVKETQYF. The DNA for the CDR3 is TGCAGTGCTAGAGATCTACTAGCGGGCGTCAAAGAGACCCAGTACTTC.

This clonotype was counted ten times or more. The V and J genes are TRBV2 and TRBJ2-3; TRBD2 agrees at 13 bases. Germline loops: CDR1 SNHLY, CDR2 FYNNEI. The trim removed 6 bases at V and 4 bases at J, leaving 10 bases unmatched. This CDR3 spans 17 amino acids. The CDR3 protein is CASRDQLAGGQPDTQYF. The CDR3 DNA follows: TGTGCCAGCAGGGATCAACTAGCGGGAGGGCAACCAGATACGCAGTATTTT.

In this sample, this clonotype turned up many times. J is TRBJ1-2 and V is TRBV20-1; 8 positions agree with TRBD1. V shed 0 bases and J 0 bases; nucleotides not matched to a gene: 3. Germline loops: CDR1 DFQATT, CDR2 SNEGSKA (reference sequence). The CDR3 runs 15 residues. The CDR3 DNA sequence: TGCAGTGCTAGAGACCGGGACAGGTCTAACTATGGCTACACCTTC. Amino acid sequence: CSARDRDRSNYGYTF.

This chain links TRBV3-1 with TRBJ2-7, with D possibly matching TRBD1 (5 bases). This CDR3 has 13 amino acids. Per germline, CDR1 LGHDT and CDR2 YNNKEL (reference sequence). V was shortened by 0 bases and J by 7 bases, with 10 bases between the two germline ends. CDR3 protein: CASSQEVNREQYF. CDR3 nucleotides: TGTGCCAGCAGCCAAGAGGTTAACAGGGAGCAGTACTTC.

This clonotype was detected many times. The gene calls are TRBV19 and TRBJ2-7, with 11 nucleotides matching TRBD2. CDR3 length: 15 residues. Germline V lookup: CDR1 LNHDA, CDR2 SQIVND (reference sequence). After removal of 9 bases from V and 1 base from J, the junction contained 8 bases not matched to a gene. The CDR3 here is CASSRGTSGSYEQYF. The DNA for the CDR3 is TGTGCCAGCAGCAGGGGGACTAGCGGTTCCTACGAGCAGTACTTC.

This clonotype came up many times. The chain carries TRBV10-3 and TRBJ2-7, with D hard to call. Per the germline V gene, CDR1 is ENHRY and CDR2 is SYGVKD. CDR3 length: 13 residues. V was pared by 1 base and J by 3 bases, with 7 bases between. The chain's CDR3 is CAISELRDYEQYF. The CDR3 nucleotides read TGTGCCATCAGTGAGTTAAGGGACTACGAGCAGTACTTC.

The sample holds many counts of this clonotype. The V and J genes are TRBV7-8 and TRBJ2-1; 11 positions agree with TRBD2. With V trimmed by 4 bases and J by 9 bases, 11 bases remained unmatched. Germline CDR1 is SGHVS and CDR2 is FQNEAQ. This CDR3 has 16 residues. The CDR3 nucleotides are TGTGCCAGCAGCTCCTATAGCGGGAGGGTAAGCGGTGAGCAGTTCTTC. It codes for CASSSYSGRVSGEQFF.

The V gene is TRBV29-1, the J gene TRBJ2-1; D tentatively reads TRBD1 or TRBD2 (6 bases each). CDR1 and CDR2 from the germline V gene are SQVTM and ANQGSEA. The CDR3 loop spans 11 amino acids. Trimming shortened V by 4 bases and J by 10 bases, and 11 bases separated the two germline ends. CDR3 coding DNA: TGCAGCGTTGGGGGGGCTAGCGAGCAGTTCTTC. The encoded protein is CSVGGASEQFF.

This clonotype has ten or more counts. In nucleotides, the CDR3 is TGTGCCAGCAGCCAAGGGACAGGGTTGAGCACAGATACGCAGTATTTT. Amino acid sequence: CASSQGTGLSTDTQYF. The chain employs TRBV3-1 and TRBJ2-3, with TRBD1 matching over 8 bases. V dropped 1 base and J dropped 0; count of bases not matched to a gene: 3. The CDR3 length is 16 residues. CDR1 is LGHDT, CDR2 YNNKEL, per germline (reference sequence).